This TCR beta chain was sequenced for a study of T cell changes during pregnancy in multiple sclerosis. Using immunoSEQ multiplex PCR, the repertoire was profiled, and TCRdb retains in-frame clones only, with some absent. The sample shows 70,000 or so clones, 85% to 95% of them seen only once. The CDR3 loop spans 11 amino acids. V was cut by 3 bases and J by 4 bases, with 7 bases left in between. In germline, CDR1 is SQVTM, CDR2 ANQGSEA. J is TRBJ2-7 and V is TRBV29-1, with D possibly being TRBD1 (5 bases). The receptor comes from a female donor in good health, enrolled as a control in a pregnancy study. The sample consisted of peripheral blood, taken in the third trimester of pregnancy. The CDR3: CSVDKGYEQYF. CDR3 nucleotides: TGCAGCGTTGACAAGGGGTACGAGCAGTACTTC.